The clone carrying this TCR beta chain was counted between two and nine times. One end of the junction does not line up with germline, which may come from a read error. The data are from a study of blood T cells in healthy people across ages. A second PCR of roughly 6 to 12 cycles used a sample-barcoded 5' primer and a J-beta primer mix. TCRdb re-derived calls from the 5' RACE reads in MiXCR, one entry per CDR3 protein. The sample shows around 780,000 distinct CDR3 sequences, around a quarter of them seen only once. The V gene's germline CDR1 is MDHEN and CDR2 SYDVKM. This CDR3 is 12 amino acids long. This sample also appeared in a second study, on T cells of mothers and their children. This second study says: Related mother-child pairs shared marginally more repertoire than unrelated pairs, though not significantly.

The sequence was collected from a boy aged 5-17 years in good health. The V gene is TRBV28, the J gene TRBJ2-5, with no clear D. Sequenced material: blood. The CDR3 sequence is CACRSERYEQHF. Written as DNA, the CDR3 is TGTGCCTGCCGGTCCGAACGTTACGAGCAGCACTTC.